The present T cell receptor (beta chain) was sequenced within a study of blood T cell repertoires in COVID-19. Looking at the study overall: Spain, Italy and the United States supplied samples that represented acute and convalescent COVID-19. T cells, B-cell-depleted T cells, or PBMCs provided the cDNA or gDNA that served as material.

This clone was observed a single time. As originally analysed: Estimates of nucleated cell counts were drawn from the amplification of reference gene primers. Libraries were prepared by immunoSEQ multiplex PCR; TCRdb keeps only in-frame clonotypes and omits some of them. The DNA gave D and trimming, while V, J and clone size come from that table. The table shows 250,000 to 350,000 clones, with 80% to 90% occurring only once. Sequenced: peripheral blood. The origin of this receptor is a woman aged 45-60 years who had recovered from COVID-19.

In DNA form, the CDR3 reads TGTGCCAGCAGCTTGGCCACCGGGACCTACGAGCAGTACTTC. It translates to CASSLATGTYEQYF. The V and J genes are TRBV5-5 and TRBJ2-7, with D maybe TRBD2 (5 bases). CDR1 is SGHKS and CDR2 is YYEKEE in the germline V gene (reference sequence). The CDR3 totals 14 residues. Trimming took off 0 bases at V and 2 bases at J, with 9 bases between the two ends.